A single sample gave rise to the 12 T cell receptor beta chains below, sequenced in a study of cytomegalovirus exposure and HLA in healthy donors. Primers for the PCR totalled 60 Vbeta and 13 Jbeta. Using immunoSEQ multiplex PCR, the repertoire was profiled, and TCRdb retains in-frame clones only, with some absent. Recorded here are about 160,000 clones; the top ten clones represent 1% to 1.5%. Source material: PBMCs. Receptor source: a woman aged 60-75 years in good health and CMV-seronegative.

This chain uses TRBV7-3 with TRBJ2-2; 12 bases line up with TRBD1. The CDR3 length is 16 residues. Germline V CDR1 and CDR2: SGHTA, FQGTGA. With V trimmed by 1 base and J by 6 bases, 3 bases remained unmatched. The CDR3 bases are TGTGCCAGCAGCTTAATAGGGACAGGGGGCTCCGGGGAGCTGTTTTTT. Translated: CASSLIGTGGSGELFF.

This chain connects TRBV6-5 to TRBJ2-3; TRBD2 is a possible D gene (6 bases). The CDR3 spans 14 residues. Germline V gene sequence: CDR1 MNHEY, CDR2 SVGAGI. V was trimmed by 0 bases and J by 8 bases, leaving 12 bases between them. CDR3 sequence (DNA): TGTGCCAGCAGTTACTCGGCTTACGGGGGTACGCAGTATTTT. This gives the protein CASSYSAYGGTQYF.

The rearrangement uses TRBV10-3 and TRBJ2-5; D gene unclear. The V end lost 6 bases, the J end lost 0 bases, and 8 bases lay between the germline ends. Per germline, CDR1 ENHRY and CDR2 SYGVKD. The CDR3 length is 13 residues. CDR3 region: CAIRGRDQETQYF. The CDR3 DNA sequence: TGTGCCATCAGGGGTCGGGACCAAGAGACCCAGTACTTC.

The CDR3 reads CATMGQQNSPLHF. For the CDR3, the DNA is TGTGCCACGATGGGACAGCAGAATTCACCCCTCCACTTT. This chain links TRBV10-3 with TRBJ1-6; 7 nucleotides match TRBD1. Germline loops: CDR1 ENHRY, CDR2 SYGVKD. The V gene end was trimmed by 10 bases and the J gene end by 7 bases; junction bases not matched to a gene: 7. The CDR3 extends over 13 amino acids.

The gene calls are TRBV2 and TRBJ2-3; maybe TRBD2 (6 bases). This CDR3 has 16 amino acids. Germline V lookup: CDR1 SNHLY, CDR2 FYNNEI. Trimming removed 4 bases from V and 2 bases from J, with 16 bases in between. CDR3 sequence: CASSVTGLPNTDTQYF. CDR3 nucleotides: TGTGCCAGCAGTGTTACGGGACTCCCGAACACAGATACGCAGTATTTT. Drawing the rest from reference TRBV2 and TRBJ2-3, the complete variable domain is EPEVTQTPSHQVTQMGQEVILRCVPISNHLYFYWYRQILGQKVEFLVSFYNNEISEKSEIFDDQFSVERPDGSNFTLKIRSTKLEDSAMYFCASSVTGLPNTDTQYFGPGTRLTVL.

The chain combines TRBV4-2 with TRBJ2-1; TRBD2 matches 12 bases. Germline V CDR1 and CDR2: LGHNA, YNFKEQ. Trimming took 1 base from V and 3 from J; bases not matched to a gene: 4. The CDR3 covers 17 residues. The CDR3 reads CASSQGLAGALYNEQFF. In DNA, the CDR3 is TGTGCCAGCAGCCAAGGACTAGCGGGGGCCCTCTACAATGAGCAGTTCTTC.

The J gene is TRBJ1-4, the V gene TRBV4-2, with a possible D match to TRBD1 (6 bases). Germline-derived CDR1 and CDR2 are LGHNA and YNFKEQ. The CDR3 totals 15 residues. The V end was cut by 0 bases, the J end by 5 bases, with 10 bases between. DNA of the CDR3: TGTGCCAGCAGCCAAGAAGGGGACAAAAATGAAAAACTGTTTTTT. Its translation: CASSQEGDKNEKLFF.

The rearrangement uses TRBV6-6 and TRBJ1-2, with 9 bases identical to TRBD1. Germline V gene data show CDR1 as MNHNY and CDR2 as SVGAGI (reference sequence). J was trimmed by 7 bases and V by 5 bases; bases with no gene match: 8. The length of the CDR3 is 14 residues. For the CDR3, the DNA is TGTGCCAGCAGTGGGACAGGGCCTCTCGGTGGCTACACCTTC. Translated, it gives CASSGTGPLGGYTF.

The chain couples TRBV11-2 to TRBJ1-3; tentatively, D is TRBD1 (6 bases). With 7 bases removed from V and 4 bases from J, the gap between germline ends came to 20 bases. The germline V gene encodes CDR1 SGHAT and CDR2 FQNNGV. CDR3 length: 16 amino acids. CDR3 nucleotide sequence: TGTGCCAGCACCAACTATGGGACATCAATGGGAAACACCATATATTTT. Translating gives CASTNYGTSMGNTIYF.

This chain links TRBV5-1 with TRBJ2-5, with 9 bases identical to TRBD1. The CDR3 covers 14 residues. CDR1 and CDR2 (germline): SGHRS, YFSETQ. Germline trimming cut 5 bases from V and 5 bases from J; bases unmatched to any gene: 7. The CDR3 region has the DNA TGCGCCAGCAGTATGACAGGGGGTCAGGAGACCCAGTACTTC. The encoded protein is CASSMTGGQETQYF.

V usage is TRBV15 and J usage is TRBJ1-5; 8 positions match TRBD1. Germline V CDR1 and CDR2: LNHNV, YYDKDF (reference sequence). The CDR3 contains 15 residues. J lost 1 base, V lost 3 bases, and 2 bases had no gene match. CDR3 nucleotide sequence: TGTGCCACCAGCAGGACAGGGGCAAGCAATCAGCCCCAGCATTTT. It is translated as CATSRTGASNQPQHF.

CDR3 protein: CASSVEAQDRGRLGVSTGELFF. The CDR3 DNA sequence: TGTGCCAGCAGCGTAGAAGCCCAGGACAGGGGGCGTTTGGGGGTTAGCACCGGGGAGCTGTTTTTT. This chain connects TRBV9 to TRBJ2-2; 11 bases are a match to TRBD1. V shed 0 bases and J 4 bases; nucleotides not matched to a gene: 20. CDR3 length: 22 residues. CDR1 and CDR2 from the germline V gene are SGDLS and YYNGEE.